One and the same sample provided the 25 T cell receptor beta chains below, sequenced in a study of early T cells in non-severe SARS-CoV-2 infection. Each CDR3 protein is one row after TCRdb ran MiXCR on the 5' RACE reads. This table holds some 96,000 distinct CDR3 sequences, 15% found once. The sample comprised whole blood. The source is an adult who was a healthcare worker with PCR-confirmed SARS-CoV-2 infection or an uninfected control (not recorded which).

V is TRBV28 and J is TRBJ1-3; 8 nucleotides align to TRBD1. After removal of 2 bases from V and 2 bases from J, the junction contained 2 bases not matched to a gene. The CDR3 is made up of 15 amino acids. Per germline, CDR1 MDHEN and CDR2 SYDVKM. CDR3 coding DNA: TGTGCCAGCAGTTTACAGGACAGGGCTGGAAACACCATATATTTT. This translates into CASSLQDRAGNTIYF.

V and J are TRBV7-6 and TRBJ2-1; the D gene is possibly TRBD2 (5 bases). The germline V and J ends were trimmed by 1 base and 0 bases, with 13 bases remaining between them. Germline V gives CDR1 SGHVS, CDR2 FNYEAQ. The CDR3 loop spans 17 amino acids. As DNA, the CDR3 is TGTGCCAGCAGCTTAGGGGCAGCGGATTTCTCCTACAATGAGCAGTTCTTC. Translated, it gives CASSLGAADFSYNEQFF.

The V and J genes are TRBV6-5 and TRBJ2-3; tentatively, D is TRBD2 (5 bases). From germline, CDR1 is MNHEY and CDR2 SVGAGI. The CDR3 is 16 residues long. V lost 4 bases and J lost 4, with 18 bases in between. The CDR3 sequence: CASSFGLPLSSDTQYF. The CDR3 DNA reads as TGTGCCAGCAGTTTTGGACTGCCCCTTTCCTCAGATACGCAGTATTTT.

The CDR3 bases are TGTGCCAGCAGTGAAACGAGGGAGTCACCCCTCCACTTT. The encoded protein is CASSETRESPLHF. This chain connects TRBV6-1 to TRBJ1-6, with unresolved D. This CDR3 is built from 13 residues. The V gene lost 2 bases and the J gene lost 10 bases, with 9 bases spanning the gap. Germline lookup yields CDR1 MNHNS and CDR2 SASEGT.

The chain uses TRBV19 and TRBJ2-7; D is uncertain. The V gene's germline CDR1 is LNHDA and CDR2 SQIVND (reference sequence). V lost 6 bases, J lost 2 bases, and 17 bases lay in between. The CDR3 has 15 amino acids. In DNA, the CDR3 is TGTGCCAGTAGCCCTCTTCGCGGAACACCCTACGAGCAGTACTTC. Translation gives CASSPLRGTPYEQYF.

V is TRBV30 and J is TRBJ1-3; weak D call: TRBD1 (6 bases). Per the germline V gene, CDR1 is GTSNPN and CDR2 is SVGIG (reference sequence). The CDR3 runs to 14 residues. CDR3 sequence: CADPGQLHGNTIYF. CDR3 DNA: TGTGCTGATCCCGGACAGCTACATGGAAACACCATATATTTT.

This rearrangement joins TRBV12-3 or TRBV12-4 to TRBJ2-3; unclear D gene. CDR3 length equals 12 residues. The germline V and J ends were trimmed by 8 bases and 6 bases, with 12 bases remaining between them. The CDR3 loop reads CASRSALDTQYF. In nucleotides, the CDR3 is TGTGCCAGCCGGTCGGCCCTGGATACGCAGTATTTT.

This clonotype was counted only a few times. This sequence joins TRBV11-2 and TRBJ2-2; D unresolved. The V end lost 2 bases, the J end lost 3 bases, and 16 bases lay between the germline ends. The CDR3 spans 17 residues. CDR1 SGHAT and CDR2 FQNNGV come from the germline V gene. CDR3 coding DNA: TGTGCCAGCAGCTTAACTTCCCTAGGCCTTGACACCGGGGAGCTGTTTTTT. Translated: CASSLTSLGLDTGELFF.

This chain connects TRBV6-2 or TRBV6-3 to TRBJ2-1; D is possibly TRBD2 (5 bases). Germline V CDR1 and CDR2: MNHEY, SVGEGT. The length of the CDR3 is 13 residues. V dropped 8 bases and J dropped 3 bases, with 11 bases sitting between them. The CDR3 is CASRRDLYNEQFF. The CDR3 DNA is TGTGCCAGCCGCCGGGATCTCTACAATGAGCAGTTCTTC.

The chain joins TRBV7-6 to TRBJ1-2, with no clear D. Per germline, CDR1 SGHVS and CDR2 FNYEAQ. This CDR3 region has 16 residues. V was cut by 3 bases and J by 5 bases, with 19 bases left in between. CDR3 sequence reads: CASSFEHQRMDYGYTF. CDR3 nucleotide sequence: TGTGCCAGCAGCTTTGAGCACCAGCGAATGGATTATGGCTACACCTTC. Based on the CDR3 plus reference TRBV7-6 and TRBJ1-2, the full variable domain is GAGVSQSPRYKVTKRGQDVALRCDPISGHVSLYWYRQALGQGPEFLTYFNYEAQQDKSGLPNDRFSAERPEGSISTLTIQRTEQRDSAMYRCASSFEHQRMDYGYTFGSGTRLTVV.

V is TRBV29-1 and J is TRBJ2-2; D remains unclear. V shed 6 bases and J shed 2 bases, with 7 bases lying between them. This CDR3 spans 12 amino acids. Germline CDR1 is SQVTM and CDR2 is ANQGSEA. CDR3 sequence reads: CSVAENTGELFF. The CDR3 coding sequence is TGCAGCGTGGCGGAAAACACCGGGGAGCTGTTTTTT.

This clonotype was seen a few times. J is TRBJ2-3 and V is TRBV20-1; 10 bases match TRBD2. Germline loops: CDR1 DFQATT, CDR2 SNEGSKA (reference sequence). V was pared by 6 bases and J by 8 bases, with 11 bases of the junction left unmatched. The CDR3 has 14 amino acids. The CDR3 spells CSAPSSGRWVTQYF. The CDR3 nucleotides are TGCAGTGCCCCATCTAGCGGGAGATGGGTTACGCAGTATTTT.

Many counts were recorded for this clonotype. The chain uses TRBV20-1 and TRBJ2-7; TRBD2 agrees at 7 bases. The V gene's germline CDR1 is DFQATT and CDR2 SNEGSKA (reference sequence). This CDR3 is 17 amino acids long. Trimming removed 2 bases from V and 4 bases from J; junction bases left unmatched: 17. CDR3 nucleotides: TGCAGTGCTAGAAGCCCCGGACTAGAGGGACGGGGTTACGAGCAGTACTTC. Translated: CSARSPGLEGRGYEQYF.

A few counts support this clonotype. V is TRBV28 and J is TRBJ2-3; D is uncertain. CDR1 and CDR2 from the germline V gene are MDHEN and SYDVKM. Trimming shortened V by 6 bases and J by 4 bases, and 14 bases separated the two germline ends. The CDR3 consists of 14 residues. The CDR3 nucleotides read TGTGCCAGCAGGGGATCTGACACGGCAGATACGCAGTATTTT. This translates into CASRGSDTADTQYF.

In its sample, this clonotype was seen a few times. The rearrangement uses TRBV7-2 and TRBJ2-7, with D possibly TRBD2 on 6 matching bases. V was trimmed by 1 base and J by 4 bases, leaving 11 bases between them. Germline assignment: CDR1 SGHTA and CDR2 FQGNSA. The CDR3 has 14 residues. DNA for the CDR3: TGTGCCAGCAGCTTAGTTGGTAGCGGATACGAGCAGTACTTC. Translating it yields CASSLVGSGYEQYF.

This clonotype has just one count. The chain links TRBV19 to TRBJ2-7; possible D gene TRBD2, 6 bases. With 5 bases removed from V and 2 bases from J, the gap between germline ends came to 13 bases. The CDR3 runs to 14 residues. Germline V gene data show CDR1 as LNHDA and CDR2 as SQIVND (reference sequence). The DNA of the CDR3 is TGTGCCAGTAGTCGGAGGGCGGTCACCTACGAGCAGTACTTC. Its translation: CASSRRAVTYEQYF.

V is TRBV11-1 and J is TRBJ2-7; TRBD1 matches 7 bases. The CDR3 extends over 15 amino acids. CDR1 is SGHAT, CDR2 FQDESV, per germline (reference sequence). Trimming removed 1 base from V and 6 bases from J; junction bases left unmatched: 9. The CDR3 loop reads CASSLEKGARREQYF. CDR3 DNA sequence: TGTGCCAGCAGCTTAGAAAAGGGGGCGAGACGCGAGCAGTACTTC.

The rearrangement uses TRBV28 and TRBJ2-3; a possible D gene is TRBD1 (6 bases). Germline CDR1 MDHEN, CDR2 SYDVKM. The CDR3 runs 18 residues. V shed 4 bases and J shed 2 bases, with 22 bases lying between them. CDR3 sequence: CASSSIRKGTGTTDTQYF. The CDR3 bases are TGTGCCAGCAGTTCCATCCGGAAGGGAACAGGGACCACAGATACGCAGTATTTT.

The sample holds a few counts of this clonotype. V usage is TRBV4-1 and J usage is TRBJ2-3; 8 nucleotides align to TRBD2. The CDR3 runs 16 residues. The germline gives CDR1 MGHRA, CDR2 YSYEKL. The V gene end was trimmed by 0 bases and the J gene end by 4 bases; junction bases not matched to a gene: 6. Written as DNA, the CDR3 is TGCGCCAGCAGCCAAGAGGGCGGGAGGTTCTCAGATACGCAGTATTTT. It translates to CASSQEGGRFSDTQYF.

Only a few counts were recorded for this clonotype. V usage is TRBV30 and J usage is TRBJ1-2; D unresolved. The CDR3 covers 11 residues. V was trimmed by 2 bases and J by 8 bases, leaving 9 bases between them. CDR1 and CDR2 from the germline V gene are GTSNPN and SVGIG (reference sequence). The CDR3 sequence: CAWSRDRGYTF. CDR3 DNA: TGTGCCTGGAGTAGGGATCGAGGCTACACCTTC.

The sample holds many counts of this clonotype. This chain connects TRBV5-1 to TRBJ2-3; TRBD2 matches 12 bases. J gave up 4 bases and V 7 bases, and 10 bases lay outside the gene matches. Per germline, CDR1 SGHRS and CDR2 YFSETQ. The length of the CDR3 is 16 residues. CDR3 bases: TGCGCCAGCCGCTCTAGCGGGAGGGCCGGGGCAGATACGCAGTATTTT. Translated: CASRSSGRAGADTQYF.

This clonotype has a count of ten or more. This chain links TRBV6-2 or TRBV6-3 with TRBJ2-7, with 13 nucleotides matching TRBD2. The V segment lost 8 bases and the J segment 7 bases; nucleotides outside the gene matches: 8. Germline assignment: CDR1 MNHEY and CDR2 SVGEGT. There are 14 residues in the CDR3. The CDR3 reads CASGLAGALGEQYF. For the CDR3, the DNA is TGTGCCAGCGGACTAGCGGGAGCCCTAGGGGAGCAGTACTTC.

This clonotype was detected only a few times. This sequence joins TRBV27 and TRBJ1-5; D might be TRBD1 (6 bases). Trimming took 8 bases from V and 6 from J, leaving 14 bases between them. The CDR3 consists of 13 residues. CDR1 MNHEY and CDR2 SMNVEV come from the germline V gene (reference sequence). The CDR3 loop reads CASARGASQPQHF. The CDR3 DNA sequence: TGTGCCAGCGCGCGGGGGGCAAGTCAGCCCCAGCATTTT.

This clonotype was recorded a few times. The chain carries TRBV7-6 and TRBJ2-1; D could derive from TRBD1 or TRBD2 (5 bases each). This CDR3 has 13 residues. V was pared by 1 base and J by 9 bases, with 10 bases between. CDR1 is SGHVS and CDR2 is FNYEAQ in the germline V gene. In DNA form, the CDR3 reads TGTGCCAGCAGCTTAGGAGGGGTGAGTGAGCAGTTCTTC. This encodes CASSLGGVSEQFF.

The V call is TRBV2, the J call TRBJ2-7; no firm D call. Germline V gene data show CDR1 as SNHLY and CDR2 as FYNNEI. V was cut by 2 bases and J by 3 bases, with 14 bases left in between. This CDR3 comprises 15 residues. The CDR3, as DNA: TGTGCCAGCAGTGAAAGCCTAGGGTCCAGCTACGAGCAGTACTTC. Its translation is CASSESLGSSYEQYF.